This T cell receptor beta chain is from a study of T cells in Graves' hyperthyroidism and ophthalmopathy. Findings of the study overall: Stable hyperthyroidism was told apart from ophthalmopathy by a model built on 13 V-J features.

Researchers took RNA transcripts and amplified the TCR beta CDR3 regions from them. A first-round RT-PCR of the TCR CDR3 used the HTBI primer set. TCRdb re-analysed the multiplex PCR reads in MiXCR, keeping a single row per CDR3 protein. The table has approximately 500,000 distinct CDR3 sequences, 46% seen once; the top ten hold approximately 8.4%. Notes on this clonotype: Its antigen is unknown.

V lost 2 bases and J lost 8, with 15 bases in between. This CDR3 has 15 amino acids. This TCR came from a woman aged 18-29 years with Graves' hyperthyroidism. The chain carries TRBV12-3 or TRBV12-4 and TRBJ1-4; D possibly corresponds to TRBD1 (6 bases). The source material was peripheral blood or thyroid tissue (not recorded which). CDR3 in amino acids: CASSLSRGTGEKLFF. The CDR3 DNA reads TGTGCCAGCAGTTTATCGAGGGGGACGGGCGAAAAACTGTTTTTT.